Sequencing of this T cell receptor beta chain was carried out in a study of cytomegalovirus exposure and HLA in healthy donors. Findings and caveats of the study: The productive fraction for most TCR beta V segments was about 90% or about 30% in an earlier analysis. Most subjects' HLA-A and HLA-B alleles were reportedly predicted from TCR beta sequences. It was confirmed in vitro that three of the CMV-associated chains were specific for CMV antigens. Later analysis demonstrated an association between a missense DCLRE1C variant and TCR beta V- and J-gene trimming.

Note on this clone: Its antigen is not known.

The study ran its PCR with 60 Vbeta and 13 Jbeta primers. The table came from immunoSEQ multiplex PCR; TCRdb's copy has only in-frame clones and leaves some out. The profile shows hundreds of thousands of clones, approximately 70% of them singletons. Per the germline V gene, CDR1 is SGHTA and CDR2 is FQGNSA. The J segment lost 4 bases and the V segment lost 2 bases, leaving 4 bases of the junction unmatched. The CDR3 sequence is 15 residues long. Sequencing was performed on PBMCs. The sequence was obtained from a man aged 40-50 years in good health and CMV-seropositive. This rearrangement joins TRBV7-2 to TRBJ2-3, with TRBD2 matching 9 bases. CDR3 sequence (DNA): TGTGCCAGCAGCTTACCGACTAGCGGTGCAGATACGCAGTATTTT. Its translation: CASSLPTSGADTQYF.